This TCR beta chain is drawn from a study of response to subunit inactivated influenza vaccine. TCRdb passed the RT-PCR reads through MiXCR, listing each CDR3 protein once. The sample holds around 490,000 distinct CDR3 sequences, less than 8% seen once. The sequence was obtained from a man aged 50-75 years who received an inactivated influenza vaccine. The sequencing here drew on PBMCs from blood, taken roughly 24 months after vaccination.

The CDR3 loop is CASSKGAIGELFF. Here the CDR3 DNA reads TGTGCCAGCAGTAAGGGGGCAATCGGGGAGCTGTTTTTT. This chain links TRBV6-1 with TRBJ2-2; 7 bases align to TRBD1. J lost 7 bases, V lost 5 bases, and 4 bases had no gene match. Germline-derived CDR1 and CDR2 are MNHNS and SASEGT. The CDR3 has 13 residues.